A selection of T cell receptor beta chains follows, all from one sample in a study of blood T cell repertoires in COVID-19. Some clones are missing from TCRdb's copy, which holds only in-frame ones; the method was immunoSEQ multiplex PCR. The sample includes a few hundred thousand clones, roughly 90% of them seen just once. The sample taken for sequencing was PBMCs or T cells enriched from blood (not recorded which). The receptors were gathered from a woman in her late teens or twenties who had been exposed to COVID-19. Both conserved end residues are part of each CDR3. D genes are given only for firm matches. Size is stated for part of the rows, as once, few or many counts, or as a class when the clone is expanded.

j_gene: TRBJ1-2; v_gene: TRBV7-8; d_gene: -; abundance: -; CDR3aa: CASSLDQGSVDGYTF; CDR3nt: TGTGCCAGCAGCTTGGATCAGGGCTCAGTGGACGGCTACACCTTC
j_gene: TRBJ2-3; v_gene: TRBV5-1; d_gene: TRBD2; abundance: -; CDR3aa: CASSKTSGRVNTQYF; CDR3nt: TGCGCCAGCAGCAAAACTAGCGGGAGGGTAAATACGCAGTATTTT
j_gene: TRBJ2-1; v_gene: TRBV2; d_gene: -; abundance: -; CDR3aa: CASSERVGGLNNEQFF; CDR3nt: TGTGCCAGCAGTGAAAGGGTCGGCGGACTCAACAATGAGCAGTTCTTC
j_gene: TRBJ1-5; v_gene: TRBV5-1; d_gene: -; abundance: -; CDR3aa: CASSLDGTVNQPQHF; CDR3nt: TGCGCCAGCAGCTTGGATGGGACTGTCAATCAGCCCCAGCATTTT
j_gene: TRBJ1-1; v_gene: TRBV21-1; d_gene: -; abundance: -; CDR3aa: CASSSLCTHEDRNCEAFF; CDR3nt: TGTGCCAGCAGCTCACTGTGTACCCACGAGGACAGAAACTGTGAAGCTTTCTTT
j_gene: TRBJ2-7; v_gene: TRBV3-1/TRBV3-2; d_gene: TRBD1; abundance: many; CDR3aa: CASTSNRGVHEQYF; CDR3nt: TGTGCCAGCACTTCGAACAGGGGAGTCCACGAGCAGTACTTC
j_gene: TRBJ1-2; v_gene: TRBV6-4; d_gene: TRBD1; abundance: -; CDR3aa: CASSDSQGAGGYTF; CDR3nt: TGTGCCAGCAGTGACTCACAGGGGGCTGGAGGCTACACCTTC
j_gene: TRBJ2-3; v_gene: TRBV19; d_gene: TRBD2; abundance: -; CDR3aa: CANWGLAGRPDTQYF; CDR3nt: TGTGCCAATTGGGGTCTAGCGGGACGTCCGGATACGCAGTATTTT
j_gene: TRBJ1-4; v_gene: TRBV29-1; d_gene: -; abundance: once; CDR3aa: CSVGTVEKLFF; CDR3nt: TGCAGCGTTGGAACGGTTGAAAAACTGTTTTTT
j_gene: TRBJ2-7; v_gene: TRBV6-2/TRBV6-3; d_gene: TRBD1; abundance: once; CDR3aa: CASSLRDRGWENHEQYF; CDR3nt: TGTGCCAGCAGCCTACGGGACAGGGGTTGGGAAAACCACGAGCAGTACTTC
j_gene: TRBJ2-1; v_gene: TRBV18; d_gene: TRBD2; abundance: -; CDR3aa: CASSPGGGTYNEQFF; CDR3nt: TGTGCCAGCTCACCAGGCGGGGGGACCTACAATGAGCAGTTCTTC
j_gene: TRBJ2-7; v_gene: TRBV19; d_gene: -; abundance: -; CDR3aa: CASSIGQGSNEQYF; CDR3nt: TGTGCCAGTAGTATTGGGCAGGGTAGTAACGAGCAGTACTTC
j_gene: TRBJ1-5; v_gene: TRBV19; d_gene: -; abundance: -; CDR3aa: CASSILGGGGNQPQHF; CDR3nt: TGTGCCAGTAGTATATTGGGAGGGGGGGGCAATCAGCCCCAGCATTTT
j_gene: TRBJ1-5; v_gene: TRBV18; d_gene: -; abundance: -; CDR3aa: CASSPGVQSNQPQHF; CDR3nt: TGTGCCAGCTCACCGGGTGTACAGAGCAATCAGCCCCAGCATTTT
j_gene: TRBJ1-5; v_gene: TRBV27; d_gene: -; abundance: -; CDR3aa: CASTTNINQPQHF; CDR3nt: TGTGCCAGCACCACAAATATAAATCAGCCCCAGCATTTT
j_gene: TRBJ1-6; v_gene: TRBV7-2; d_gene: -; abundance: -; CDR3aa: CASSLSTVSNSPLHF; CDR3nt: TGTGCCAGCAGCTTATCTACAGTTTCCAATTCACCCCTCCACTTT
j_gene: TRBJ2-7; v_gene: TRBV27; d_gene: TRBD1; abundance: -; CDR3aa: CASSSLNRGREAEQYF; CDR3nt: TGTGCCAGCAGTTCCCTGAACAGGGGGCGCGAAGCCGAGCAGTACTTC
j_gene: TRBJ2-1; v_gene: TRBV5-8; d_gene: -; abundance: -; CDR3aa: CASSLEDSSYNEQFF; CDR3nt: TGTGCCAGCAGCTTAGAGGACAGCTCCTACAATGAGCAGTTCTTC
j_gene: TRBJ2-4; v_gene: TRBV6-5; d_gene: TRBD1; abundance: -; CDR3aa: CASTSGQTQNIQYF; CDR3nt: TGTGCCAGCACCTCGGGACAGACGCAAAACATTCAGTACTTC
j_gene: TRBJ2-7; v_gene: TRBV2; d_gene: TRBD2; abundance: -; CDR3aa: CASSPQGALAGGRNF; CDR3nt: TGTGCCAGCAGTCCACAGGGGGCTCTAGCGGGAGGCCGTAACTTC
j_gene: TRBJ1-5; v_gene: TRBV10-2; d_gene: -; abundance: -; CDR3aa: CASSETDSFRDQPQHF; CDR3nt: TGCGCCAGCAGTGAGACGGACAGTTTCCGGGATCAACCCCAGCATTTT
j_gene: TRBJ1-2; v_gene: TRBV2; d_gene: TRBD1; abundance: -; CDR3aa: CASRGNRGGYTF; CDR3nt: TGTGCCAGCAGGGGGAACAGGGGCGGCTACACCTTC
j_gene: TRBJ1-1; v_gene: TRBV19; d_gene: TRBD1; abundance: -; CDR3aa: CASRDGQAEAFF; CDR3nt: TGTGCCAGTAGGGACGGACAGGCCGAAGCTTTCTTT
j_gene: TRBJ1-4; v_gene: TRBV7-9; d_gene: -; abundance: -; CDR3aa: CASILNEKLFF; CDR3nt: TGTGCCAGCATTCTTAATGAAAAACTGTTTTTT
j_gene: TRBJ1-5; v_gene: TRBV9; d_gene: -; abundance: few; CDR3aa: CASSVEAGANQPQHF; CDR3nt: TGTGCCAGCAGCGTAGAGGCCGGAGCTAATCAGCCCCAGCATTTT
j_gene: TRBJ2-5; v_gene: TRBV18; d_gene: TRBD2; abundance: -; CDR3aa: CASSPLVGGETQYF; CDR3nt: TGTGCCAGCTCCCCCCTTGTGGGGGGGGAGACCCAGTACTTC
j_gene: TRBJ1-4; v_gene: TRBV28; d_gene: TRBD1; abundance: -; CDR3aa: CASSPGQGANNEKLFF; CDR3nt: TGTGCCAGCAGTCCCGGACAGGGGGCAAATAATGAAAAACTGTTTTTT
j_gene: TRBJ2-2; v_gene: TRBV20-1; d_gene: -; abundance: -; CDR3aa: CSASPLPGELFF; CDR3nt: TGCAGTGCTAGTCCACTTCCTGGGGAGCTGTTTTTT
j_gene: TRBJ1-2; v_gene: TRBV2; d_gene: -; abundance: -; CDR3aa: CASTEGGGYGYTF; CDR3nt: TGTGCCAGCACCGAGGGGGGGGGCTATGGCTACACCTTC
j_gene: TRBJ2-2; v_gene: TRBV2; d_gene: -; abundance: -; CDR3aa: CASSGRGFRTNTGELFF; CDR3nt: TGTGCCAGCAGTGGAAGGGGGTTTAGAACGAACACCGGGGAGCTGTTTTTT
j_gene: TRBJ2-7; v_gene: TRBV9; d_gene: TRBD1; abundance: -; CDR3aa: CASSQGQGMSYEQYF; CDR3nt: TGTGCCAGCAGCCAGGGACAGGGAATGTCCTACGAGCAGTACTTC
j_gene: TRBJ2-3; v_gene: TRBV10-3; d_gene: -; abundance: once; CDR3aa: CAISDRTGVTDTQYF; CDR3nt: TGTGCCATCAGTGATAGAACGGGAGTCACAGATACGCAGTATTTT
j_gene: TRBJ1-2; v_gene: TRBV7-9; d_gene: -; abundance: -; CDR3aa: CASRQGSINYGYTF; CDR3nt: TGTGCCAGCAGACAGGGATCGATTAACTATGGCTACACCTTC
j_gene: TRBJ1-5; v_gene: TRBV19; d_gene: -; abundance: -; CDR3aa: CASSTGGELPQHF; CDR3nt: TGTGCCAGTAGTACGGGGGGGGAACTGCCCCAGCATTTT
j_gene: TRBJ2-7; v_gene: TRBV5-6; d_gene: -; abundance: -; CDR3aa: CASSLIRFSYEQYF; CDR3nt: TGTGCCAGCAGCCTAATCCGTTTCTCCTACGAGCAGTACTTC
j_gene: TRBJ2-2; v_gene: TRBV19; d_gene: TRBD2; abundance: -; CDR3aa: CASSLSGGAGAGELFF; CDR3nt: TGTGCCAGTAGTCTTAGCGGGGGGGCCGGTGCCGGGGAGCTGTTTTTT
j_gene: TRBJ2-7; v_gene: TRBV14; d_gene: -; abundance: -; CDR3aa: CASSQAAYEQYF; CDR3nt: TGTGCCAGCAGCCAGGCAGCCTACGAGCAGTACTTC
j_gene: TRBJ1-1; v_gene: TRBV7-9; d_gene: TRBD1; abundance: -; CDR3aa: CASSVDRTGINTEAFF; CDR3nt: TGTGCCAGCAGCGTGGACCGGACAGGGATTAACACTGAAGCTTTCTTT
j_gene: TRBJ2-7; v_gene: TRBV10-3; d_gene: -; abundance: -; CDR3aa: CAISEPRGGYEQYF; CDR3nt: TGTGCCATCAGTGAGCCAAGGGGGGGGTACGAGCAGTACTTC
j_gene: TRBJ2-2; v_gene: TRBV7-6; d_gene: TRBD2; abundance: -; CDR3aa: CASSLGDLAGNDPGELFF; CDR3nt: TGTGCCAGCAGCTTAGGGGACCTAGCGGGAAATGATCCCGGGGAGCTGTTTTTT
j_gene: TRBJ1-6; v_gene: TRBV5-6; d_gene: -; abundance: -; CDR3aa: CASSLLRGQGNSPLHF; CDR3nt: TGTGCCAGCAGCTTGTTGAGGGGACAAGGTAATTCACCCCTCCACTTT
j_gene: TRBJ2-7; v_gene: TRBV3-1/TRBV3-2; d_gene: -; abundance: -; CDR3aa: CASSRPRAEQYF; CDR3nt: TGTGCCAGCAGCCGCCCCAGGGCCGAGCAGTACTTC
j_gene: TRBJ2-7; v_gene: TRBV30; d_gene: TRBD2; abundance: -; CDR3aa: CAWSLGRGYEQYF; CDR3nt: TGTGCCTGGAGCCTAGGGCGGGGGTACGAGCAGTACTTC
j_gene: TRBJ2-1; v_gene: TRBV20-1; d_gene: -; abundance: -; CDR3aa: CSASSQGYEQFF; CDR3nt: TGCAGTGCTAGTAGCCAGGGATATGAGCAGTTCTTC
j_gene: TRBJ2-7; v_gene: TRBV14; d_gene: -; abundance: -; CDR3aa: CASSQGVWGGEQYF; CDR3nt: TGTGCCAGCAGCCAAGGGGTTTGGGGCGGCGAGCAGTACTTC
j_gene: TRBJ1-3; v_gene: TRBV7-8; d_gene: -; abundance: -; CDR3aa: CASSLGGISGNTIYF; CDR3nt: TGTGCCAGCAGCTTAGGAGGCATCTCTGGAAACACCATATATTTT
j_gene: TRBJ2-7; v_gene: TRBV7-9; d_gene: -; abundance: once; CDR3aa: CASKVGEALYEQYF; CDR3nt: TGTGCCAGCAAAGTAGGAGAGGCCCTCTACGAGCAGTACTTC
j_gene: TRBJ2-1; v_gene: TRBV18; d_gene: -; abundance: once; CDR3aa: CASSPSREQFF; CDR3nt: TGTGCCAGCTCACCGAGTAGAGAGCAGTTCTTC
j_gene: TRBJ2-1; v_gene: TRBV13; d_gene: TRBD2; abundance: -; CDR3aa: CASSLGIKGLADNEQFF; CDR3nt: TGTGCCAGCAGCTTGGGGATAAAGGGACTAGCTGATAATGAGCAGTTCTTC
j_gene: TRBJ1-2; v_gene: TRBV7-9; d_gene: -; abundance: -; CDR3aa: CASSLVVASGYTF; CDR3nt: TGTGCCAGCAGCTTAGTTGTGGCAAGTGGCTACACCTTC
j_gene: TRBJ1-5; v_gene: TRBV6-1; d_gene: TRBD1; abundance: -; CDR3aa: CASSELATGDGNQPQHF; CDR3nt: TGTGCCAGCAGTGAACTGGCGACAGGGGACGGCAATCAGCCCCAGCATTTT
j_gene: TRBJ2-2; v_gene: TRBV18; d_gene: -; abundance: -; CDR3aa: CAVDVSNTGELFF; CDR3nt: TGTGCCGTAGATGTCTCTAACACCGGGGAGCTGTTTTTT